Each of the 19 T cell receptor beta chains below was sequenced from the same sample in a study of shared clonotypes between healthy human individuals. Using immunoSEQ multiplex PCR, the repertoire was profiled, and TCRdb retains in-frame clones only, with some absent. This table holds some 1 million clones, around 74% found once. Input material: memory CD4+ T cells sorted from blood. The sample's subset: CD45RA-negative fraction. The receptors were sampled from a man between 18 and 35 years old in good health.

The V gene is TRBV2, the J gene TRBJ1-1; no reliable D call. Trimming left V 2 bases short and J 5 bases short, with 12 bases between. The germline gives CDR1 SNHLY, CDR2 FYNNEI. This CDR3 has 14 residues. In DNA, the CDR3 is TGTGCCAGCAGTGAACTTAGGTTGGGGACTGAAGCTTTCTTT. This sequence encodes CASSELRLGTEAFF.

The chain combines TRBV11-2 with TRBJ2-7, with 7 bases fitting TRBD1. The CDR3 is 14 amino acids. Germline trimming cut 5 bases from V and 7 bases from J; bases unmatched to any gene: 11. Germline loops: CDR1 SGHAT, CDR2 FQNNGV. CDR3 DNA sequence: TGTGCCAGCAGCCGGAACAGGGGTGGGGGTGAGCAGTACTTC. It specifies CASSRNRGGGEQYF.

J is TRBJ2-1 and V is TRBV10-3, with 12 bases fitting TRBD2. The CDR3 contains 16 residues. V gave up 7 bases and J gave up 5 bases; unmatched junction bases: 9. Germline values: CDR1 ENHRY, CDR2 SYGVKD. As DNA, the CDR3 is TGTGCCATCAAAAAAGGCCTAGCGGGAGGGGACAATGAGCAGTTCTTC. Protein sequence: CAIKKGLAGGDNEQFF.

The chain joins TRBV6-6 to TRBJ2-7, with D tentatively TRBD1 or TRBD2 (5 bases each). Germline CDR1 MNHNY, CDR2 SVGAGI (reference sequence). V shed 10 bases and J shed 6 bases, with 19 bases lying between them. The CDR3 has 13 residues. CDR3 sequence (DNA): TGTGCCACCTTCTACGGGACGGCTACCGAGCAGTACTTC. As protein: CATFYGTATEQYF.

This clone was counted between two and nine times. The J gene is TRBJ1-1, the V gene TRBV2; D unresolved. The V gene lost 4 bases and the J gene lost 1 base, with 7 bases spanning the gap. Germline CDR1 reads SNHLY; CDR2 reads FYNNEI. The CDR3 spans 13 residues. The CDR3 bases are TGTGCCAGCAGTGCGGTGGAGAACACTGAAGCTTTCTTT. Its protein product is CASSAVENTEAFF.

This clone occurred many times. The rearrangement uses TRBV6-1 and TRBJ2-3; 10 positions match TRBD2. With 4 bases clipped from V and 5 bases from J, the junction kept 6 bases outside the gene matches. Germline CDR1 is MNHNS and CDR2 is SASEGT. The CDR3 covers 15 residues. The CDR3 region has the DNA TGTGCCAGCAGTGGAAGCGGGAGGGCCAAAGATACGCAGTATTTT. Its protein is CASSGSGRAKDTQYF.

CDR3 bases: TGTGCCAGCAGTTACGGACTATCGGGAAACACCATATATTTT. It specifies CASSYGLSGNTIYF. The V call is TRBV2, the J call TRBJ1-3; D not resolved. From germline, CDR1 is SNHLY and CDR2 FYNNEI. V dropped 5 bases and J dropped 4 bases, with 12 bases sitting between them. This CDR3 comprises 14 residues.

This clone was seen repeatedly, ten times or more. This chain uses TRBV19 with TRBJ1-4; 8 bases are shared with TRBD1. CDR1 and CDR2 (germline): LNHDA, SQIVND (reference sequence). J lost 7 bases, V lost 6 bases, and 7 bases had no gene match. This CDR3 comprises 14 residues. The DNA of the CDR3 is TGTGCCAGTAGGACTGACAGGGGAAGTGAAAAACTGTTTTTT. Encoded protein: CASRTDRGSEKLFF.

This rearrangement joins TRBV4-1 to TRBJ1-5; 9 bases are a match to TRBD1. The CDR3 loop spans 15 amino acids. Germline V gives CDR1 MGHRA, CDR2 YSYEKL. J lost 6 bases, V lost 3 bases, and 6 bases had no gene match. The CDR3 sequence: CASSHSSQGAQPQHF. CDR3 coding DNA: TGCGCCAGCAGCCACTCGTCACAGGGGGCTCAGCCCCAGCATTTT.

The rearrangement uses TRBV5-4 and TRBJ1-6; D might be TRBD1 (5 bases). The CDR3 runs 16 residues. In germline, CDR1 is SGHNT, CDR2 YYREEE (reference sequence). V lost 4 bases, J lost 0 bases, and 11 bases lay in between. This CDR3 reads CASSITGSSYNSPLHF. The CDR3, as DNA: TGTGCCAGCAGCATAACAGGTAGCTCCTATAATTCACCCCTCCACTTT.

In the case of this clone: A far bigger clonotype differs at one base, so this is likely a read error. The chain joins TRBV5-4 to TRBJ2-5, with no clear D. Germline loops: CDR1 SGHNT, CDR2 YYREEE (reference sequence). Trimming took off 0 bases at V and 4 bases at J, with 7 bases between the two ends. There are 13 residues in the CDR3. CDR3 amino acids: CASSLGRTETQYF. CDR3 bases: TGTGCCAGCAGCTTGGGTAGGACAGAGACCCAGTACTTC.

This chain uses TRBV10-3 with TRBJ2-5; 9 positions agree with TRBD2. Germline V gives CDR1 ENHRY, CDR2 SYGVKD. Trimming at V came to 6 bases and at J to 5 bases, leaving 10 bases not matched to a gene. The CDR3 has 15 residues. Written as DNA, the CDR3 is TGTGCCATCAGGAAAGGCGGGAGGGACGGGGAGACCCAGTACTTC. As protein: CAIRKGGRDGETQYF.

This clone was counted a few times. V is TRBV19 and J is TRBJ2-5, with a possible D match to TRBD1 (6 bases). The CDR3 sequence is 14 residues long. The V gene's germline CDR1 is LNHDA and CDR2 SQIVND (reference sequence). With 1 base removed from V and 3 bases from J, the gap between germline ends came to 9 bases. CDR3 in amino acids: CASSIGSGEETQYF. The CDR3 region has the DNA TGTGCCAGTAGTATAGGTTCAGGGGAAGAGACCCAGTACTTC.

The chain joins TRBV7-9 to TRBJ1-1, with a tentative D call TRBD1 (6 bases). The germline CDR1 and CDR2 sequences are SEHNR and FQNEAQ (reference sequence). The germline V and J ends were trimmed by 5 bases and 2 bases, with 15 bases remaining between them. The CDR3 loop spans 15 amino acids. The CDR3: CASSPEGGTNTEAFF. The CDR3 DNA follows: TGTGCCAGCAGCCCGGAAGGGGGAACCAACACTGAAGCTTTCTTT.

The J gene is TRBJ2-2, the V gene TRBV18; no definite D call. Germline V lookup: CDR1 KGHSH, CDR2 LQKENI. The V and J ends lost 0 bases and 9 bases respectively, with 8 bases between them. The length of the CDR3 is 13 residues. The CDR3 here is CASSPPASRELFF. The CDR3 coding sequence is TGTGCCAGCTCACCACCAGCGTCCAGGGAGCTGTTTTTT.

The chain carries TRBV30 and TRBJ1-6; TRBD1 matches at 7 bases. CDR3 length equals 14 residues. In germline, CDR1 is GTSNPN, CDR2 SVGIG (reference sequence). J lost 14 bases, V lost 0 bases, and 10 bases had no gene match. The CDR3 DNA follows: TGTGCCTGGAGTGTAGGGGGACAGTTAGTCACCCTCCACTTT. Protein: CAWSVGGQLVTLHF.

The chain employs TRBV5-6 and TRBJ2-7, with 14 bases identical to TRBD2. The CDR3 spans 17 residues. CDR1 and CDR2 (germline): SGHDT, YYEEEE. Trimming took 4 bases from V and 5 from J; bases not matched to a gene: 11. The CDR3 coding sequence is TGTGCCAGCAGCCCGGACACTGGACTAGCGGGAGGTAACGAGCAGTACTTC. This encodes CASSPDTGLAGGNEQYF. Full variable domain (rest looked up from reference TRBV5-6 and TRBJ2-7): DAGVTQSPTHLIKTRGQQVTLRCSPKSGHDTVSWYQQALGQGPQFIFQYYEEEERQRGNFPDRFSGHQFPNYSSELNVNALLLGDSALYLCASSPDTGLAGGNEQYFGPGTRLTVT.

V gene TRBV19 combines with J gene TRBJ2-3; TRBD2 agrees at 7 bases. From germline, CDR1 is LNHDA and CDR2 SQIVND (reference sequence). The CDR3 is 14 residues long. The junction had 4 bases not matched to a gene; V was cut back by 2 bases and J by 5 bases. This chain's CDR3 is CASSISLAIDTQYF. DNA of the CDR3: TGTGCCAGTAGTATATCACTAGCGATAGATACGCAGTATTTT.

This chain connects TRBV7-2 to TRBJ2-2; TRBD2 aligns across 9 bases. Trimming took 5 bases from V and 4 from J; bases not matched to a gene: 17. Germline V gene lookup returns CDR1 SGHTA and CDR2 FQGNSA. The CDR3 spans 19 residues. The CDR3 nucleotides are TGTGCCAGCAGCCGTGAAGTAGCGGGAGTCGGGAGGGGCACCGGGGAGCTGTTTTTT. This translates into CASSREVAGVGRGTGELFF.